The rows below give T cell receptor beta chains drawn from one sample of a study of Ad26.COV2.S vaccination and SARS-CoV-2 variants. The repertoire was sequenced with immunoSEQ multiplex PCR; TCRdb's copy has only in-frame clones and lacks some. The sample includes about half a million clones, around 89% of them seen just once. Sequenced here: peripheral blood, sampled in a trial of Ad26.COV2.S vaccine versus placebo. These receptors came from a person aged 18-65 years who received the Ad26.COV2.S COVID-19 vaccine or a placebo. Each CDR3 is given with its conserved first and last residue. Each record gives: V gene, D gene, J gene, clone size, CDR3 DNA, CDR3 protein. A D gene is named only where the DNA matches it firmly. Size values are once, few and many counts, or a class for expanded clones, and some rows have none.

>TRBV2|-|TRBJ1-6|-
TGTGCCAGCAGTGATGAGGGCACGGGGAATAATTCACCCCTCCACTTT
CASSDEGTGNNSPLHF
>TRBV5-1|TRBD1|TRBJ2-5|-
TGCGCCAGCAAGATACAGGGGCCAGAGACCCAGTACTTC
CASKIQGPETQYF
>TRBV2|-|TRBJ1-2|-
TGTGCCAGCAGGTCGGGACGGCAAAACATAGCTAACTATGGCTACACCTTC
CASRSGRQNIANYGYTF
>TRBV7-2|-|TRBJ1-2|-
TGTGCCAGCAGCTTAACCCCCGAGGGGGGCCATGGCTACACCTTC
CASSLTPEGGHGYTF
>TRBV9|-|TRBJ2-3|-
TGTGCCAGTTCTCCTCTAGATAGCACAGATACGCAGTATTTT
CASSPLDSTDTQYF
>TRBV19|-|TRBJ1-4|once
TGTGCCAGTAGCGTCAGGGAGGAGGATGAAAAACTGTTTTTT
CASSVREEDEKLFF
>TRBV19|-|TRBJ1-2|few
TGTGCCAACGGTGAGGGACGCTATGGCTACACCTTC
CANGEGRYGYTF
>TRBV19|TRBD1|TRBJ1-5|-
TGTGCCACCACCCGCGGGGAGGCAAGGGGGCTCAATCAGCCCCAGCATTTT
CATTRGEARGLNQPQHF
>TRBV29-1|TRBD2|TRBJ2-1|-
TGCAGCGTTGATAAGGTAGCGGGAGGTTTTTACACCTACAATGAGCAGTTCTTC
CSVDKVAGGFYTYNEQFF
>TRBV9|TRBD2|TRBJ2-5|-
TGTGCCAGCAGCGTAGGTGCGGGAGGGCCGGAGACCCAGTACTTC
CASSVGAGGPETQYF
>TRBV5-5|-|TRBJ1-3|-
TGTGCCAGCAGCTTGGGATATCTTACGGGGGCTGGAAACACCATATATTTT
CASSLGYLTGAGNTIYF
>TRBV9|TRBD2|TRBJ2-1|-
TGTGCCAGCAGCGCCTTTTGGGGAGCGGGGCTCCACAATGAGCAGTTCTTC
CASSAFWGAGLHNEQFF
>TRBV4-1|TRBD1|TRBJ1-2|-
TGCGCCAGCAGCCAAACACAGACAGGGACTTCTAACTATGGCTACACCTTC
CASSQTQTGTSNYGYTF
>TRBV4-1|TRBD2|TRBJ2-1|-
TGCGCCAGCAGCCAGAGGGGTGGTAGCGGGAGTTCTTGGAATGAGCAGTTCTTC
CASSQRGGSGSSWNEQFF
>TRBV28|-|TRBJ2-1|once
TGTGCCAGCAGTTTACCGCCGGCAAGGCTTTGGTTCTTC
CASSLPPARLWFF
>TRBV5-4|TRBD2|TRBJ2-2|-
TGTGCCAGCAGCCTGGACATGGGACTAAACACCGGGGAGCTGTTTTTT
CASSLDMGLNTGELFF
>TRBV5-4|-|TRBJ2-1|once
TGTGCCAGCAGTCAGACAGGCTATGAGCAGTTCTTC
CASSQTGYEQFF
>TRBV30|TRBD1|TRBJ1-5|-
TGTGCCGTTGACAGGGGCATCAATCAGCCCCAGCATTTT
CAVDRGINQPQHF
>TRBV10-1|TRBD1|TRBJ2-7|once
TGCGCCAGCAGTGAGTCTACCCTGGCGGAACAGGGGGCGGGAGAGCAGTACTTC
CASSESTLAEQGAGEQYF
>TRBV6-2/TRBV6-3|-|TRBJ2-2|-
TGTGCCAGCAGTTACAGGGTTGGTCCCGGGGAGCTGTTTTTT
CASSYRVGPGELFF
>TRBV18|-|TRBJ2-1|-
TGTGCCAGCTCCCCCGGACTAATCAATGAGCAGTTCTTC
CASSPGLINEQFF
>TRBV5-4|TRBD2|TRBJ2-5|-
TGTGCCAGCAGCTTCTCTAGCGGGCCTAACCAAGAGACCCAGTACTTC
CASSFSSGPNQETQYF
>TRBV7-9|-|TRBJ2-7|-
TGTGCCAGCAGCCCACAGTTAAACGAGCAGTACTTC
CASSPQLNEQYF
>TRBV2|-|TRBJ1-4|-
TGTGCCAGCAGTGAAGGGGGGCTAGGTGAAAAACTGTTTTTT
CASSEGGLGEKLFF
>TRBV7-6|TRBD1|TRBJ2-3|-
TGTGCCAGCAGCCCACTCCCAGGGGGAGGCACAGATACGCAGTATTTT
CASSPLPGGGTDTQYF
>TRBV15|TRBD2|TRBJ2-1|-
TGTGCCACCAGCAGAGATTTCTTGGGCCTAGCGGGGGGACGGGACAATGAGCAGTTCTTC
CATSRDFLGLAGGRDNEQFF
>TRBV10-3|TRBD1|TRBJ1-1|-
TGTGCCATCAGTGAGCAGGGGGCGGACACTGAAGCTTTCTTT
CAISEQGADTEAFF
>TRBV7-8|-|TRBJ2-1|-
TGTGCCAGCAGCACTCGGGGGTTCCTTTTGGATGAGCAGTTCTTC
CASSTRGFLLDEQFF
>TRBV29-1|TRBD1|TRBJ1-2|-
TGCAGCGTTGAGGGACAGGGAGGGAACTATGGCTACACCTTC
CSVEGQGGNYGYTF
>TRBV7-9|TRBD1|TRBJ2-7|-
TGTGCCAGCAGCCGCGGACAGGCCCCCTACGAGCAGTACTTC
CASSRGQAPYEQYF
>TRBV5-6|TRBD2|TRBJ2-3|-
TGTGCCAGCAGCCCGGGACTAGCGAGGACCACGCTCCTCCCAGATACGCAGTATTTT
CASSPGLARTTLLPDTQYF
>TRBV2|TRBD1|TRBJ1-4|-
TGTGCCAGCAGGCCGGAACAGGGGCGGCGCGAAAAACTGTTTTTT
CASRPEQGRREKLFF
>TRBV28|-|TRBJ1-5|few
TGTGCCAGTACCCGGGGGAATGGCAATCAGCCCCAGCATTTT
CASTRGNGNQPQHF
>TRBV2|TRBD1|TRBJ2-1|-
TGTGCCAGTGGTCCATCGACTTACAGGGGCCATGAGCAGTTCTTC
CASGPSTYRGHEQFF
>TRBV19|TRBD1|TRBJ2-1|-
TGTGCCAGTAGGAACTACGACAGGGGTGGTCCCAATGAGCAGTTCTTC
CASRNYDRGGPNEQFF
>TRBV6-2/TRBV6-3|TRBD2|TRBJ2-1|once
TGTGCCAGCAGTTACGGGACTAGCGTCACCTACAATGAGCAGTTCTTC
CASSYGTSVTYNEQFF
>TRBV2|TRBD1|TRBJ2-1|-
TGTGCCAGCAGCGAACAGGGGACTGAGCAGTTCTTC
CASSEQGTEQFF
>TRBV11-3|TRBD2|TRBJ2-5|-
TGTGCCAGCAGCTTAGGCGGGGGGAACGGAGAGACCCAGTACTTC
CASSLGGGNGETQYF
>TRBV5-5|TRBD2|TRBJ2-7|once
TGTGCCAGCAGCAGGTCGGGAGGGCGCGACGAGCAGTACTTC
CASSRSGGRDEQYF
>TRBV30|-|TRBJ2-1|few
TGTGCCTGGAGTGTAAATCGGTTCGGAAATGAGCAGTTCTTC
CAWSVNRFGNEQFF
>TRBV6-2/TRBV6-3|-|TRBJ2-7|-
TGTGCCAGCAGTGACAGCTACGAGCAGTACTTC
CASSDSYEQYF
>TRBV5-1|-|TRBJ2-2|-
TGCGCCAGCAGCCCCCGCGGGGTGGGGTACACCGGGGAGCTGTTTTTT
CASSPRGVGYTGELFF
>TRBV27|-|TRBJ2-5|-
TGTGCCAGCAGTTTGAAGGGGTCCCAAGAGACCCAGTACTTC
CASSLKGSQETQYF
>TRBV27|TRBD1|TRBJ2-3|few
TGTGCCAGCAGTCGGACAGGGAGCGCAGATACGCAGTATTTT
CASSRTGSADTQYF
>TRBV25-1|-|TRBJ1-1|-
TGTGCCAGCAGTGAAGCAGGGCCCAACACTGAAGCTTTCTTT
CASSEAGPNTEAFF
>TRBV15|-|TRBJ1-5|few
TGTGCCACCAGCAGAGATCATAACGGAGGGACGTACGGTCAGCCCCAGCATTTT
CATSRDHNGGTYGQPQHF
>TRBV11-3|TRBD2|TRBJ2-7|-
TGTGCCAGCAGCCAACCCCTAAGGGGGACTAGCGTGAGCTCCTACGAGCAGTACTTC
CASSQPLRGTSVSSYEQYF
>TRBV2|-|TRBJ2-5|-
TGTGCCAGCAGGACAGGCTCGGGAGAGACCCAGTACTTC
CASRTGSGETQYF
>TRBV5-1|-|TRBJ2-2|-
TGCGCCAGCAAACTTAACCCGGGACCCACCAACACCGGGGAGCTGTTTTTT
CASKLNPGPTNTGELFF
>TRBV18|-|TRBJ1-4|-
TGTGCCAGCTCACCAGAGATAAGGGTGCTCGCAACTAATGAAAAACTGTTTTTT
CASSPEIRVLATNEKLFF
>TRBV20-1|-|TRBJ2-1|-
TGCAGTGCCTCGGGGCTTAGTGAGCAGTTCTTC
CSASGLSEQFF
>TRBV30|TRBD1|TRBJ1-4|once
TGTGCCTTGGGGACAGCGGGGATTGAAAAACTGTTTTTT
CALGTAGIEKLFF
>TRBV7-3|-|TRBJ2-5|-
TGTGCCAGCAGCCGTAGTGGCCCTGGGGAACAAGAGACCCAGTACTTC
CASSRSGPGEQETQYF